This TCR beta chain was profiled in a study of T cells in Graves' hyperthyroidism and ophthalmopathy. The CDR3 regions of TCR beta were amplified from RNA transcripts. Carried out on the TCR CDR3, a first-round RT-PCR used the HTBI primer set. MiXCR, run by TCRdb on the multiplex PCR reads, gives a single entry per CDR3 protein. The table records around 600,000 distinct CDR3 sequences, 13% to 15% of them present only once. Germline loops: CDR1 SQVTM, CDR2 ANQGSEA. The CDR3 sequence is 19 residues long. V lost 1 base and J 0 bases, leaving 21 bases between the germline ends. Diagnosis rested on symptoms, serum thyroxine and TRAb, thyroid ultrasound, and orbital computed tomography. This clonotype appeared a few times.

The sequenced material came from blood. V is TRBV29-1 and J is TRBJ2-2; D may be TRBD1 (6 bases). The source of this sequence is a young woman with Graves' ophthalmopathy. The CDR3, as DNA: TGCAGCGTTGAAGGGACCGAGCTTCGGGACACCCCGAACACCGGGGAGCTGTTTTTT. The encoded protein is CSVEGTELRDTPNTGELFF.